Presented here are 5 T cell receptor beta chains from one specimen sequenced in a study of blood T cell repertoires in COVID-19. Measured with immunoSEQ multiplex PCR; TCRdb has only the in-frame clones, and not every one. The repertoire consists of approximately 150,000 clones, with approximately 88% occurring once and the leading ten covering about 10%. Material: peripheral blood. These receptors came from a man aged 60 to 69 with active or convalescent COVID-19.

The chain is built from TRBV20-1 and TRBJ1-1, with 7 bases identical to TRBD1. After removal of 3 bases from V and 5 bases from J, the junction contained 3 bases not matched to a gene. The CDR3 has 12 amino acids. Germline V gene sequence: CDR1 DFQATT, CDR2 SNEGSKA (reference sequence). CDR3 amino acids: CSASLQGTEAFF. The CDR3 bases are TGCAGTGCTAGTTTACAGGGGACTGAAGCTTTCTTT.

The chain carries TRBV6-5 and TRBJ2-7; 7 positions match TRBD1. Trimming cost V 5 bases and J 0 bases; bases outside gene matches: 4. The CDR3 extends over 14 amino acids. CDR1 and CDR2 (germline): MNHEY, SVGAGI. The CDR3 is CASSRTGSSYEQYF. The CDR3 DNA follows: TGTGCCAGCAGTCGGACAGGAAGCTCCTACGAGCAGTACTTC.

V gene TRBV2 combines with J gene TRBJ1-1; a weak D match, TRBD1 (6 bases). V was trimmed by 4 bases and J by 0 bases, leaving 9 bases between them. This CDR3 contains 14 residues. Germline CDR1 SNHLY, CDR2 FYNNEI. The CDR3 loop reads CASSAQGMNTEAFF. The CDR3 bases are TGTGCCAGCAGTGCTCAGGGGATGAACACTGAAGCTTTCTTT.

The rearrangement links TRBV5-4 to TRBJ1-6; D is unresolved. The germline V gene has CDR1 SGHNT and CDR2 YYREEE (reference sequence). V lost 6 bases to trimming and J lost 5 bases, with 9 bases between them. There are 13 residues in the CDR3. CDR3 in DNA: TGTGCCAGCACCTCGGGAAATAATTCACCCCTCCACTTT. It is translated as CASTSGNNSPLHF.

The chain couples TRBV19 to TRBJ1-5; 7 positions agree with TRBD1. Germline lookup yields CDR1 LNHDA and CDR2 SQIVND (reference sequence). CDR3 length equals 14 residues. V shed 6 bases, J shed 6 bases, and the junction held 8 bases outside the gene matches. The CDR3 DNA follows: TGTGCCAGTAGGGGGACAGAAAGTAGTCAGCCCCAGCATTTT. Protein product: CASRGTESSQPQHF.